What follows describes a single T cell receptor (beta chain). The target antigen is unknown. Only in-frame clones appear in the TCRdb table, and some are missing; sequencing was by immunoSEQ multiplex PCR. In the table there are a few hundred thousand clones, roughly 85% of which are singletons. CDR1 SGHNT and CDR2 YENEEA come from the germline V gene. Deletions cut 8 bases from V and 0 bases from J, with 22 bases between. CDR3 length: 17 residues. The record originates from a study of cytomegalovirus exposure and HLA in healthy donors. Study outcomes and limitations: The study recorded 164 TCR beta chains that were cytomegalovirus-associated. Later, an analysis found that TCR clusters from the first cohort tended to co-occur in the 120 validation repertoires.

The receptor was isolated from a woman aged 18 to 35 in good health and CMV-seronegative. The chain employs TRBV11-3 and TRBJ2-5; the D gene is possibly TRBD2 (8 bases). Material for sequencing was PBMCs. The CDR3 DNA reads as TGTGCCAGCTCGGCGGGAGGACAGGCGGTCGACCAAGAGACCCAGTACTTC. Its protein is CASSAGGQAVDQETQYF.